These 5 T cell receptor beta chains originate from one sample sequenced in a study of OX40 agonist ivuxolimab in advanced cancers. Libraries were prepared by immunoSEQ multiplex PCR; TCRdb keeps only in-frame clonotypes and omits some of them. The table has roughly 54,000 clones, just under 85% seen once. The source material was CD4+ or CD8+ T cells sorted from blood, sampled in a trial of the OX40 agonist ivuxolimab. These receptors all stem from an adult with an advanced solid tumor such as melanoma, head and neck, liver or kidney cancer.

There are a few counts of this clone. The CDR3 spells CASSPPTGGISYEQYF. The CDR3 DNA reads as TGTGCCAGCAGTCCCCCGACAGGGGGCATATCCTACGAGCAGTACTTC. The chain joins TRBV25-1 to TRBJ2-7; 10 nucleotides align to TRBD1. Germline V gene lookup returns CDR1 MGHDK and CDR2 SYGVNS. V was pared by 5 bases and J by 1 base, with 8 bases of the junction left unmatched. There are 16 residues in the CDR3.

This clone was seen a single time. This rearrangement joins TRBV27 to TRBJ1-1, with 11 nucleotides matching TRBD1. The CDR3 extends over 16 amino acids. V dropped 4 bases and J dropped 4; count of bases not matched to a gene: 8. Germline values: CDR1 MNHEY, CDR2 SMNVEV (reference sequence). The CDR3 nucleotides read TGTGCCAGCAGTTCAAATCTGGGACAGGGGGGCACTGAAGCTTTCTTT. It yields the protein CASSSNLGQGGTEAFF.

The chain couples TRBV5-4 to TRBJ2-3; weak D call: TRBD2 (6 bases). The CDR3 loop spans 12 amino acids. Germline V lookup: CDR1 SGHNT, CDR2 YYREEE (reference sequence). The V end was cut by 7 bases, the J end by 5 bases, with 11 bases between. CDR3 nucleotide sequence: TGTGCCAGCGCCAGGGAGGAAGATACGCAGTATTTT. Protein sequence: CASAREEDTQYF.

CDR3 region: CASSLGDRSGANVLTF. In nucleotides, the CDR3 is TGTGCCAGCAGCTTGGGGGACAGATCTGGGGCCAACGTCCTGACTTTC. This rearrangement joins TRBV5-4 to TRBJ2-6, with 7 bases lining up with TRBD1. The CDR3 is 16 amino acids. In germline, CDR1 is SGHNT, CDR2 YYREEE (reference sequence). V was clipped by 0 bases and J by 1 base; unmatched bases: 1.

As for this clone: Additional DNA sequences in this sample encode the identical CDR3. This sequence joins TRBV10-1 and TRBJ2-7, with D possibly TRBD1 on 6 matching bases. This CDR3 contains 13 residues. The germline CDR1 and CDR2 sequences are WNHNN and SYGVQD (reference sequence). The V end lost 0 bases, the J end lost 13 bases, and 16 bases lay between the germline ends. For the CDR3, the DNA is TGCGCCAGCAGTGAGTCGGCGACAGGCGTCCTATACTTC. Amino acids: CASSESATGVLYF.